Each of the 17 T cell receptor beta chains below was sequenced from the same sample in a study of beta chain features in type 1 diabetes. Study-wide findings and caveats: Shortening that was moderate but significant affected the TCRB CDR3s of Type 1 diabetes patients in all four CD4+ subsets.

Expressed TCRB transcripts were sequenced because the isolated RNA had all been reverse transcribed beforehand. Produced via immunoSEQ multiplex PCR; TCRdb's table is partial and in-frame only. The data hold tens of thousands of clones, with about 50% observed a single time. These receptors' targets are unknown. The source material was central memory CD4+ T cells from blood. These receptors all stem from a man aged 25-45 years with type 1 diabetes.

The chain has TRBV7-9 and TRBJ1-6, with TRBD1 matching over 7 bases. After removal of 5 bases from V and 9 bases from J, the junction contained 10 bases not matched to a gene. CDR1 is SEHNR and CDR2 is FQNEAQ in the germline V gene (reference sequence). The CDR3 contains 15 residues. CDR3 amino acids: CASSPMTGQGSPLHF. Here the CDR3 DNA reads TGTGCCAGCAGCCCTATGACAGGGCAGGGTTCACCCCTCCACTTT. Combining the CDR3 with reference TRBV7-9 and TRBJ1-6 gives the whole variable domain DTGVSQNPRHKITKRGQNVTFRCDPISEHNRLYWYRQTLGQGPEFLTYFQNEAQLEKSRLLSDRFSAERPKGSFSTLEIQRTEQGDSAMYLCASSPMTGQGSPLHFGNGTRLTVT.

The chain couples TRBV29-1 to TRBJ2-7; 8 nucleotides match TRBD1. The CDR3 is 11 amino acids. CDR1 and CDR2 from the germline V gene are SQVTM and ANQGSEA. The V gene end was trimmed by 7 bases and the J gene end by 6 bases; junction bases not matched to a gene: 5. The CDR3 coding sequence is TGCAGCGCCGGACAGGGTGGCGAGCAGTACTTC. Translated, it gives CSAGQGGEQYF.

The chain links TRBV5-1 to TRBJ1-1; perhaps TRBD1 as D (6 bases). The CDR3 contains 14 residues. V shed 3 bases and J shed 3 bases, with 12 bases lying between them. Germline V gives CDR1 SGHRS, CDR2 YFSETQ. The CDR3 DNA reads TGCGCCAGCAGCTACAACAGGGTAGACACTGAAGCTTTCTTT. It encodes CASSYNRVDTEAFF.

This chain uses TRBV7-9 with TRBJ2-2; 8 bases align to TRBD1. Per the germline V gene, CDR1 is SEHNR and CDR2 is FQNEAQ (reference sequence). V was pared by 6 bases and J by 9 bases, with 18 bases of the junction left unmatched. The CDR3 is 17 residues long. CDR3 region: CASSSPPGQALARELFF. CDR3 DNA sequence: TGTGCCAGCAGTTCACCCCCGGGACAGGCCCTCGCCCGGGAGCTGTTTTTT.

The chain joins TRBV18 to TRBJ2-7; TRBD1 matches at 7 bases. Germline-derived CDR1 and CDR2 are KGHSH and LQKENI. V trimming: 1 base; J trimming: 4 bases; junction bases outside the gene matches: 16. CDR3 size: 18 residues. CDR3 in amino acids: CASSPLTGIESAIYEQYF. In DNA, the CDR3 is TGTGCCAGCTCACCACTGACAGGGATCGAGTCGGCGATTTACGAGCAGTACTTC.

This chain joins TRBV7-9 and TRBJ2-4, with D perhaps TRBD1 (5 bases). Germline V lookup: CDR1 SEHNR, CDR2 FQNEAQ (reference sequence). The ends were cut back, 5 bases at V and 0 bases at J, with 8 bases in the middle. The length of the CDR3 is 14 residues. The CDR3 DNA follows: TGTGCCAGCAGCCATGGGGCAGCCAAAAACATTCAGTACTTC. Translation: CASSHGAAKNIQYF.

The J gene is TRBJ1-2, the V gene TRBV2; possibly TRBD1 for D (6 bases). The CDR3 has 13 residues. V lost 3 bases and J lost 4, with 9 bases in between. Germline V CDR1 and CDR2: SNHLY, FYNNEI. The CDR3 spells CASSDGTRYGYTF. CDR3 DNA: TGTGCCAGCAGTGATGGGACACGCTATGGCTACACCTTC.

In its sample, this clone was seen a few times. The rearrangement joins TRBV5-1 to TRBJ2-1; 7 bases match TRBD2. Germline CDR1 reads SGHRS; CDR2 reads YFSETQ. There are 15 residues in the CDR3. Germline trimming cut 2 bases from V and 5 bases from J; bases unmatched to any gene: 7. The CDR3 sequence is CASSFAGTINNEQFF. The CDR3 DNA reads TGCGCCAGCAGCTTTGCGGGGACTATAAACAATGAGCAGTTCTTC.

This chain links TRBV5-6 with TRBJ1-4; 11 bases map to TRBD1. CDR1 and CDR2 (germline): SGHDT, YYEEEE. After removal of 4 bases from V and 7 bases from J, the junction contained 9 bases not matched to a gene. The length of the CDR3 is 16 residues. The CDR3 is CASSKPGQGDVEKLFF. CDR3 DNA sequence: TGTGCCAGCAGCAAGCCGGGACAGGGGGATGTTGAAAAACTGTTTTTT.

Turning to this clone: The same CDR3 can be traced to other DNA sequences in this sample. CDR3 coding DNA: TGTGCCAGCAGTTACTCGAACGCGGGGGAAGATACGCAGTATTTT. This gives the protein CASSYSNAGEDTQYF. The chain couples TRBV6-5 to TRBJ2-3; 7 bases are shared with TRBD2. After removal of 0 bases from V and 5 bases from J, the junction contained 5 bases not matched to a gene. The germline V gene encodes CDR1 MNHEY and CDR2 SVGAGI. There are 15 residues in the CDR3.

This chain joins TRBV13 and TRBJ2-1; tentative D call: TRBD2 (6 bases). The germline V gene has CDR1 PRHDT and CDR2 FYEKMQ (reference sequence). CDR3 length equals 16 residues. V lost 5 bases and J lost 0, with 14 bases in between. The DNA for the CDR3 is TGTGCCAGCAGCACTAGGGCGGGACGCTCCTACAATGAGCAGTTCTTC. This codes for CASSTRAGRSYNEQFF. The full variable domain, in which reference TRBV13 and TRBJ2-1 provide the parts outside the CDR3, is AAGVIQSPRHLIKEKRETATLKCYPIPRHDTVYWYQQGPGQDPQFLISFYEKMQSDKGSIPDRFSAQQFSDYHSELNMSSLELGDSALYFCASSTRAGRSYNEQFFGPGTRLTVL.

V is TRBV30 and J is TRBJ2-2; D unresolved. The CDR3 extends over 17 amino acids. Germline-derived CDR1 and CDR2 are GTSNPN and SVGIG (reference sequence). The V and J ends lost 1 base and 3 bases respectively, with 18 bases between them. This CDR3 is CAWSGSSPAPDTGELFF. Written as DNA, the CDR3 is TGTGCCTGGAGTGGGAGTAGCCCGGCCCCCGACACCGGGGAGCTGTTTTTT. Full variable domain (remainder filled in from reference TRBV30 and TRBJ2-2): SQTIHQWPATLVQPVGSPLSLECTVEGTSNPNLYWYRQAAGRGLQLLFYSVGIGQISSEVPQNLSASRPQDRQFILSSKKLLLSDSGFYLCAWSGSSPAPDTGELFFGEGSRLTVL.

This clone was counted a few times. This sequence joins TRBV4-1 and TRBJ2-7, with 12 positions matching TRBD2. Trimming removed 1 base from V and 1 base from J; junction bases left unmatched: 5. The length of the CDR3 is 17 residues. Germline values: CDR1 MGHRA, CDR2 YSYEKL. CDR3 coding DNA: TGCGCCAGCAGCCAAGGGCTAGCGGGAGGGTCGTCCTACGAGCAGTACTTC. Its protein product is CASSQGLAGGSSYEQYF.

This rearrangement joins TRBV5-8 to TRBJ1-5; TRBD1 is a possible D gene (6 bases). Trimming removed 9 bases at V and 7 bases at J, with 17 bases between. This CDR3 comprises 13 residues. Germline assignment: CDR1 SGHTS and CDR2 YDEGEE. The CDR3 sequence is CATGRGYGQPQHF. The CDR3 bases are TGTGCCACCGGAAGGGGGTACGGGCAGCCCCAGCATTTT.

In its sample, this clone was seen a few times. The chain links TRBV2 to TRBJ1-1; D gene unclear. The germline gives CDR1 SNHLY, CDR2 FYNNEI. CDR3 size: 13 residues. With 4 bases removed from V and 5 bases from J, the gap between germline ends came to 11 bases. The CDR3 nucleotides are TGTGCCAGCAGTGGGAACAGACAAACTGAAGCTTTCTTT. This translates into CASSGNRQTEAFF.

This chain connects TRBV6-5 to TRBJ1-2, with a possible D match to TRBD1 (6 bases). The V gene's germline CDR1 is MNHEY and CDR2 SVGAGI. V lost 6 bases and J 8 bases, leaving 16 bases between the germline ends. The CDR3 length is 13 residues. CDR3: CASSRAGAGGYTF. CDR3 bases: TGTGCCAGCAGCCGAGCGGGGGCGGGCGGCTACACCTTC.

This CDR3 is CAIPRQGLNYGYTF. The DNA for the CDR3 is TGTGCCATCCCGCGACAGGGTCTTAACTATGGCTACACCTTC. This chain uses TRBV2 with TRBJ1-2, with 7 bases lining up with TRBD1. The trim removed 10 bases at V and 1 base at J, leaving 9 bases unmatched. Germline CDR1 and CDR2: SNHLY and FYNNEI. The CDR3 has 14 amino acids.